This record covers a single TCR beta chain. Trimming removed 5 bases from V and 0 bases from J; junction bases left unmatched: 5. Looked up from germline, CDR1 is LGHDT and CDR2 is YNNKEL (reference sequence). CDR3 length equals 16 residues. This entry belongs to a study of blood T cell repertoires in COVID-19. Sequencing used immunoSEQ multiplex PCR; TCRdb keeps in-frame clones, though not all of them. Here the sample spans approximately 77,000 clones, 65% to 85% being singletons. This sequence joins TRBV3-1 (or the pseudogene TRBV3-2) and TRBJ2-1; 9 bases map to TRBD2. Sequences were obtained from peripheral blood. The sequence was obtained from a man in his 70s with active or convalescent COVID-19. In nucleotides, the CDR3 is TGTGCCAGCAGCGCAAGCGGGGGGACCTCCTACAATGAGCAGTTCTTC. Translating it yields CASSASGGTSYNEQFF.